This T cell receptor beta chain stems from a study of T cell responses to AZD1222 COVID-19 vaccine. Method: immunoSEQ multiplex PCR; TCRdb's copy keeps in-frame clones and lacks some. Of 150,000 to 200,000 clones in the sample, roughly 90% are singletons; the top ten hold 1.3%. Trimming at V came to 2 bases and at J to 4 bases, leaving 1 base not matched to a gene. Germline V CDR1 and CDR2: MNHEY, SVGAGI. The length of the CDR3 is 14 residues. The source is an adult in good health. The specimen comprised peripheral blood, sampled on day 0 of AZD1222 vaccination. The chain carries TRBV6-5 and TRBJ1-2, with 10 bases identical to TRBD1. CDR3 bases: TGTGCCAGCAGTTACCGGACAGGGGGCTATGGCTACACCTTC. Translation gives CASSYRTGGYGYTF.